Here is one TCR beta chain with its context. Antigen specificity is unknown. A second PCR of 7 to 11 cycles used a sample-barcoded 5' primer and a J-beta primer mix. MiXCR, applied by TCRdb to the 5' RACE reads, yields one record per CDR3 protein. The sample yields some 900,000 distinct CDR3 sequences, approximately 49% seen once. The sample is drawn from a study of blood T cells in healthy people across ages. Study-level points and caveats: Older age went with lower TCR beta diversity per million T cells, in a roughly linear way. Fewer expanded clones and more diversity marked long-lived versus aged donors.

Peripheral blood samples of 9 to 10 milliliters were drawn from each donor. The source is a man in his thirties or forties in good health. What was sequenced was blood.

The CDR3 sequence is CASSTAANTQYF. The CDR3 coding sequence is TGTGCCAGCAGTACAGCAGCCAATACGCAGTATTTT. The rearrangement uses TRBV27 and TRBJ2-3; D remains ambiguous. In germline, CDR1 is MNHEY, CDR2 SMNVEV (reference sequence). CDR3 size: 12 residues. The V gene lost 5 bases and the J gene lost 7 bases, with 10 bases spanning the gap.